The clone carrying this T cell receptor beta chain was seen a few times. Its matching antigen is unknown. Unique molecular identifiers were built into the TCR beta cDNA libraries. Approximately 500,000 cDNA molecules were recovered from an input of about 0.85 to 11 million T cells. TCRdb re-analysed the PCR reads in MiXCR, keeping a single row per CDR3 protein. The sample contains more than 450,000 distinct CDR3 sequences, roughly 47% of which appear only once. The CDR3 totals 11 residues. Trimming took 0 bases from V and 7 from J, leaving 4 bases between them. Germline loops: CDR1 SGHKS, CDR2 YYEKEE (reference sequence). These data originate in a study of post-analysis software for immune sequencing data. Study-level information: Patients had relapsing-remitting, secondary progressive or progressive-relapsing multiple sclerosis; some lacked subtype. Study findings and constraints: Higher frequency in patients than in controls was seen for several TRBV segments, with TRBV5-6, TRBV5-1 and TRBV20-1 among them. Strong co-clustering by F measure was seen for same-batch samples. Controls significantly exceeded multiple sclerosis patients in normalized Chao1 diversity.

The sequencing input was blood. This receptor was identified in a girl aged 10-17 years with multiple sclerosis. The rearrangement uses TRBV5-5 and TRBJ2-5, with D uncertain. The CDR3, as DNA: TGTGCCAGCAGCTTGGGAGTGACCCAGTACTTC. Translated, it gives CASSLGVTQYF.